Described below is a single T cell receptor (beta chain) sequence and its context. There is no known antigen for this receptor. No qualities accompany the bases; no much larger clone lies one base away. The CDR3 regions of human TCRbeta chains were analyzed by immunosequencing. The authors processed their data as follows. Repertoire TCRs were matched against a reference library of SARS-CoV-2-specific TCRs generated with the MIRA antigen-specificity platform. Breadth meant the fraction of unique TCRs that were SARS-CoV-2-associated, whereas depth meant the fraction of total T cells that were SARS-CoV-2-associated. Each spike-specific TCR was assigned to its reactive spike region and to a CD4 or CD8 class using the MIRA data. Log10-transformed breadth and depth values were compared by one-way ANOVA with Sidak's multiple comparisons tests. In TCRdb, the immuneACCESS table is reduced to in-frame sequences with V and J assigned. These tables do not hold every clone; where another copy was compared, an unresolved V gene accounts for under half, and the others remain unexplained. V, J and clone size are taken as reported in that table, and D and trimming were inferred from the DNA itself. This sample comprises fewer than 150,000 clones, roughly 91% of them detected only once. About 1.2% of the sample is held by the ten biggest clonotypes.

This specimen belongs to a study of T cell responses to AZD1222 COVID-19 vaccine (dated by TCRdb to the early 2020s). Study-wide context: AZD1222 recipients given second doses at about 4 weeks or at about 12 weeks were pooled, since spike-specific TCR depth and breadth were not found to differ between the two schedules. TCR sequencing covered some 250 trial participants: about 210 given two doses of AZD1222 and about 26 given two doses of MenACWY control vaccine. Enrollment into the trials was organized by age into subgroups of 18-55, 56-69 and 70-plus years, and those subgroups contained roughly 160, 29 and 62 TCR-sequenced participants, respectively.

Read against the paper, the sample's time point label means: baseline before first vaccination. Samples from vaccinated people were obtained from the UK trials COV001 and COV002, which included a single-blind randomized controlled phase 2/3 trial of AZD1222 (ChAdOx1 nCoV-19) in healthy adults. For TCRbeta chain sequencing, PBMC samples were collected from trial participants at day 0 and at day 28 after the second dose. The research as a whole found: The 56-69-year group was small, and its depth increase did not reach significance, likely because of low power. Because no day 14 peak-response samples were available, the repertoires could be characterized only after the peak T cell response. A significant rise in spike-specific TCR breadth and depth was observed after two AZD1222 doses relative to day 0 and relative to MenACWY recipients. Conclusions about previously exposed vaccinees were limited because only six AZD1222 recipients were SARS-CoV-2 seropositive at baseline. Most participants were white British and females outnumbered males, and the authors suggested that clonal diversity may have been underestimated. The vaccine-associated CD4 TCRs covered the entire spike protein, and the dominant responses fell in regions 160-218 and 743-854. Nearly half of unique spike-specific TCRs reportedly recognized epitopes outside regions mutated in the B.1.351 and B.1.1.7 variants.

The CDR3 has 15 amino acids, counting the end cysteine and phenylalanine. The CDR3 DNA has 45 bases and is translated from base 1. From the germline V gene (reference sequence), CDR1 is LGHDT and CDR2 is YNNKEL. Trimming removed 4 bases from V and 4 bases from J, leaving 16 bases between the germline ends. The sequencing here drew on peripheral blood, taken on day 0 of AZD1222 vaccination. This receptor chain uses TRBV3-1 (or the pseudogene TRBV3-2) and TRBJ1-2; no confident D gene assignment can be made. This clonotype was sampled from an adult in good health. The CDR3 loop reads CASSPFDGLGYGYTF. DNA sequence: TGTGCCAGCAGCCCCTTCGACGGGCTAGGCTATGGCTACACCTTC.